This T cell receptor beta chain originates from a study of blood T cell repertoires in COVID-19. Study in general: PBMCs, B-cell-depleted T cells, or T cells were the source of the cDNA or gDNA that made up the material.

Produced via immunoSEQ multiplex PCR; TCRdb's table is partial and in-frame only. The table lists about 50,000 clones, more than 85% of them singletons, with around 6.5% in the top ten. Germline CDR1 MNHEY, CDR2 SVGEGT. Trimming shortened V by 6 bases and J by 5 bases, and 5 bases separated the two germline ends. This CDR3 spans 11 amino acids. Sequencing was carried out using peripheral blood. The rearrangement uses TRBV6-2 or TRBV6-3 and TRBJ2-1, with D unresolved. The sequence derives from a man aged 50-59 years with active COVID-19. The CDR3 is CASSPNNEQFF. The CDR3 DNA follows: TGTGCCAGCAGCCCCAACAATGAGCAGTTCTTC.